Below are 25 T cell receptor beta chains sequenced from a single sample in a study of CD8 T cells in ankylosing spondylitis. TCRdb re-derived calls from the 5' RACE reads in MiXCR, one entry per CDR3 protein. Of around 300,000 distinct CDR3 sequences listed, less than 25% are singletons. The specimen was blood, either unsorted or a sorted T cell fraction (not recorded which). These receptors were taken from a female donor with ankylosing spondylitis or in good health (not recorded which).

This clonotype was seen a few times. V is TRBV6-2 or TRBV6-3 and J is TRBJ2-7; D may be TRBD2 (6 bases). This CDR3 spans 15 amino acids. The V end lost 1 base, the J end lost 3 bases, and 13 bases lay between the germline ends. Germline V gene sequence: CDR1 MNHEY, CDR2 SVGEGT. CDR3 nucleotide sequence: TGTGCCAGCAGTTACTTAGCGGAGGCATTCTACGAGCAGTACTTC. Protein product: CASSYLAEAFYEQYF.

This clonotype was observed a few times. The V and J genes are TRBV19 and TRBJ1-3; D possibly corresponds to TRBD1 (6 bases). Trimming took off 7 bases at V and 0 bases at J, with 16 bases between the two ends. The CDR3 is 16 amino acids. Looked up from germline, CDR1 is LNHDA and CDR2 is SQIVND (reference sequence). CDR3: CASTRTAATSGNTIYF. In DNA, the CDR3 is TGTGCCAGTACTAGGACAGCTGCTACCTCTGGAAACACCATATATTTT.

The J gene is TRBJ2-7, the V gene TRBV29-1; 13 positions agree with TRBD2. This CDR3 has 17 residues. J was trimmed by 4 bases and V by 6 bases; bases with no gene match: 15. Germline V gene lookup returns CDR1 SQVTM and CDR2 ANQGSEA. The chain's CDR3 is CSVLGQLTTSGRYEQYF. In DNA, the CDR3 is TGCAGCGTACTAGGACAGCTAACGACTAGCGGGAGGTACGAGCAGTACTTC.

This chain joins TRBV7-2 and TRBJ2-5; D call uncertain. Germline CDR1 reads SGHTA; CDR2 reads FQGNSA. The CDR3 length is 12 residues. Trimming left V 5 bases short and J 11 bases short, with 15 bases between. CDR3 residues: CASSPSATSQYF. The CDR3 DNA follows: TGTGCCAGCAGCCCATCAGCGACATCGCAGTACTTC.

This clonotype was recorded a few times. The V gene is TRBV19, the J gene TRBJ2-1; maybe TRBD2 (6 bases). The CDR3 runs to 15 residues. Germline V CDR1 and CDR2: LNHDA, SQIVND (reference sequence). V lost 1 base to trimming and J lost 7 bases, with 14 bases between them. The CDR3 protein is CASSIGGALRNEQFF. The CDR3 DNA reads as TGTGCCAGTAGTATAGGCGGGGCCCTTCGGAATGAGCAGTTCTTC.

In this sample, this clonotype turned up a few times. The chain combines TRBV12-3 or TRBV12-4 with TRBJ2-1; D is possibly TRBD2 (7 bases). The V end lost 6 bases, the J end lost 5 bases, and 20 bases lay between the germline ends. The CDR3 spans 16 residues. This chain's CDR3 is CASSPMGRGTDNEQFF. CDR3 sequence (DNA): TGTGCCAGCAGCCCCATGGGGAGGGGGACTGACAATGAGCAGTTCTTC.

The J gene is TRBJ2-2, the V gene TRBV6-1; perhaps TRBD2 as D (6 bases). Germline V CDR1 and CDR2: MNHNS, SASEGT. Trimming removed 6 bases at V and 5 bases at J, with 22 bases between. There are 17 residues in the CDR3. The CDR3 reads CASRPKTGTLETGELFF. The CDR3 coding sequence is TGTGCCAGCAGGCCAAAGACCGGGACTCTTGAAACCGGGGAGCTGTTTTTT.

V gene TRBV29-1 combines with J gene TRBJ2-3; possible D gene TRBD1, 6 bases. The ends were cut back, 4 bases at V and 4 bases at J, with 9 bases in the middle. CDR1 is SQVTM, CDR2 ANQGSEA, per germline. This CDR3 is built from 12 residues. The CDR3 is CSVGDTPDTQYF. The CDR3, as DNA: TGCAGCGTTGGGGACACCCCAGATACGCAGTATTTT.

The CDR3 nucleotides are TGTGCTAGTGGTTTACTGGGGGCTGATGAAAAACTGTTTTTT. It codes for CASGLLGADEKLFF. The chain links TRBV12-5 to TRBJ1-4; D might be TRBD1 (6 bases). The CDR3 is 14 residues long. Germline CDR1 LGHNT, CDR2 FRNRAP. V was clipped by 3 bases and J by 6 bases, with 11 bases between them.

The V gene is TRBV4-2, the J gene TRBJ2-7, with a weak D call TRBD2 (5 bases). The germline V gene has CDR1 LGHNA and CDR2 YNFKEQ. This CDR3 region has 13 residues. Trimming cost V 4 bases and J 3 bases, with 10 bases left between them. This chain's CDR3 is CASSLGIIYEQYF. CDR3 bases: TGTGCCAGCAGCCTCGGGATCATCTACGAGCAGTACTTC.

This clonotype was counted many times. The chain has TRBV20-1 and TRBJ2-3; TRBD2 aligns across 10 bases. Germline CDR1 DFQATT, CDR2 SNEGSKA (reference sequence). The CDR3 has 17 amino acids. V trimming: 0 bases; J trimming: 4 bases; junction bases outside the gene matches: 10. CDR3 bases: TGCAGTGCTAGAGATCCTCTAGCGGGAGATCTGTCAGATACGCAGTATTTT. Translating it yields CSARDPLAGDLSDTQYF.

The genes are TRBV6-1 and TRBJ1-1; D is unclear. The CDR3 runs 16 residues. With 6 bases removed from V and 1 base from J, the gap between germline ends came to 18 bases. Germline-derived CDR1 and CDR2 are MNHNS and SASEGT. The CDR3 region is CASRPGQAGGNTEAFF. The CDR3 coding sequence is TGTGCCAGCAGACCAGGCCAGGCCGGAGGGAACACTGAAGCTTTCTTT.

This clonotype was found a few times. V and J are TRBV6-2 or TRBV6-3 and TRBJ2-1; D uncertain. Trimming removed 6 bases at V and 13 bases at J, with 13 bases between. The CDR3 runs 11 residues. Germline V CDR1 and CDR2: MNHEY, SVGEGT. The chain's CDR3 is CASSRVGFQFF. Here the CDR3 DNA reads TGTGCCAGCAGCCGCGTCGGGTTTCAGTTCTTC.

This clonotype was found many times. V usage is TRBV12-3 or TRBV12-4 and J usage is TRBJ2-1; D may be TRBD2 (5 bases). The CDR3 has 15 amino acids. V lost 6 bases, J lost 1 base, and 13 bases lay in between. Here the CDR3 reads CASRHTRRSYNEQFF. Here the CDR3 DNA reads TGTGCCAGCAGGCATACTAGAAGGTCCTACAATGAGCAGTTCTTC.

The rearrangement links TRBV19 to TRBJ2-4, with TRBD1 matching over 8 bases. The germline gives CDR1 LNHDA, CDR2 SQIVND (reference sequence). J gave up 6 bases and V 5 bases, and 9 bases lay outside the gene matches. The CDR3 totals 15 residues. CDR3 residues: CASSPTGGRRNIQYF. CDR3 nucleotides: TGTGCCAGTAGTCCCACAGGGGGACGGAGAAACATTCAGTACTTC.

This chain joins TRBV6-2 or TRBV6-3 and TRBJ2-1; D uncertain. V shed 5 bases and J shed 3 bases, with 8 bases lying between them. This CDR3 is 13 amino acids long. Germline CDR1 reads MNHEY; CDR2 reads SVGEGT. Here the CDR3 reads CASSTPVYNEQFF. CDR3 nucleotide sequence: TGTGCCAGCAGTACGCCAGTCTACAATGAGCAGTTCTTC.

The rearrangement uses TRBV9 and TRBJ2-5, with 8 positions matching TRBD2. Per the germline V gene, CDR1 is SGDLS and CDR2 is YYNGEE. This CDR3 contains 16 residues. The junction had 8 bases not matched to a gene; V was cut back by 0 bases and J by 4 bases. The CDR3 loop reads CASSVGAGAALETQYF. CDR3 nucleotides: TGTGCCAGCAGCGTAGGAGCGGGAGCTGCCCTAGAGACCCAGTACTTC.

This clonotype was detected many times. This rearrangement joins TRBV10-3 to TRBJ2-7; D possibly corresponds to TRBD2 (5 bases). Germline V CDR1 and CDR2: ENHRY, SYGVKD. V lost 4 bases to trimming and J lost 4 bases, with 14 bases between them. The CDR3 contains 14 residues. The CDR3 bases are TGTGCCATCAGTGCCGGAGGTCTTCATTACGAGCAGTACTTC. It codes for CAISAGGLHYEQYF.

The genes are TRBV6-2 or TRBV6-3 and TRBJ2-1; D is uncertain. Between the trimmed V and J ends, which lost 7 bases and 0 bases, there was a span of 10 bases. The CDR3 has 14 amino acids. In germline, CDR1 is MNHEY, CDR2 SVGEGT. The CDR3 DNA reads as TGTGCCAGCAATAAGGGTAGCTCCTACAATGAGCAGTTCTTC. This translates into CASNKGSSYNEQFF.

The V call is TRBV2, the J call TRBJ2-7; 8 bases agree with TRBD2. J lost 1 base, V lost 4 bases, and 3 bases had no gene match. In germline, CDR1 is SNHLY, CDR2 FYNNEI. The CDR3 extends over 14 amino acids. The CDR3 loop is CASSVERESYEQYF. The CDR3 nucleotides are TGTGCCAGCAGTGTCGAGCGGGAGTCCTACGAGCAGTACTTC.

The chain is built from TRBV11-2 and TRBJ2-3, with a tentative D call TRBD1 (6 bases). V was trimmed by 5 bases and J by 3 bases, leaving 18 bases between them. The germline V gene encodes CDR1 SGHAT and CDR2 FQNNGV. This CDR3 comprises 16 residues. The CDR3 DNA is TGTGCCAGCAGCCAGGGGTCTGGGGCACCTACAGATACGCAGTATTTT. It codes for CASSQGSGAPTDTQYF.

This clonotype showed up just a few times. J is TRBJ1-6 and V is TRBV28; weak D call: TRBD1 (5 bases). This CDR3 comprises 14 residues. Germline V gene lookup returns CDR1 MDHEN and CDR2 SYDVKM. With 10 bases removed from V and 7 bases from J, the gap between germline ends came to 17 bases. The CDR3 DNA reads TGTGCCACCCTTGGAGACAGCGTCAATTCACCCCTCCACTTT. Amino acids: CATLGDSVNSPLHF. The full variable domain, its missing parts supplied by reference TRBV28 and TRBJ1-6, is DVKVTQSSRYLVKRTGEKVFLECVQDMDHENMFWYRQDPGLGLRLIYFSYDVKMKEKGDIPEGYSVSREKKERFSLILESASTNQTSMYLCATLGDSVNSPLHFGNGTRLTVT.

This chain links TRBV19 with TRBJ1-1; no clear D gene. There are 14 residues in the CDR3. CDR1 and CDR2 (germline): LNHDA, SQIVND (reference sequence). Deletions cut 5 bases from V and 4 bases from J, with 14 bases between. The CDR3 sequence: CASSALGGGTEAFF. In nucleotides, the CDR3 is TGTGCCAGTAGTGCTTTAGGAGGAGGCACTGAAGCTTTCTTT. Full variable domain (missing parts from reference TRBV19 and TRBJ1-1): DGGITQSPKYLFRKEGQNVTLSCEQNLNHDAMYWYRQDPGQGLRLIYYSQIVNDFQKGDIAEGYSVSREKKESFPLTVTSAQKNPTAFYLCASSALGGGTEAFFGQGTRLTVV.

V gene TRBV6-2 or TRBV6-3 combines with J gene TRBJ2-7; weak D call: TRBD1 (6 bases). The CDR3 runs to 13 residues. V was trimmed by 5 bases and J by 1 base, leaving 9 bases between them. Looked up from germline, CDR1 is MNHEY and CDR2 is SVGEGT. CDR3 loop: CASSADRSYEQYF. The CDR3 nucleotides are TGTGCCAGCAGTGCGGACAGATCCTACGAGCAGTACTTC.

The V and J genes are TRBV5-5 and TRBJ2-1; D call uncertain. Deletions cut 0 bases from V and 7 bases from J, with 14 bases between. The CDR3 runs 15 residues. Germline V CDR1 and CDR2: SGHKS, YYEKEE (reference sequence). The DNA for the CDR3 is TGTGCCAGCAGCTTGGCTCCCCTAAACAAGAATGAGCAGTTCTTC. Its protein is CASSLAPLNKNEQFF.